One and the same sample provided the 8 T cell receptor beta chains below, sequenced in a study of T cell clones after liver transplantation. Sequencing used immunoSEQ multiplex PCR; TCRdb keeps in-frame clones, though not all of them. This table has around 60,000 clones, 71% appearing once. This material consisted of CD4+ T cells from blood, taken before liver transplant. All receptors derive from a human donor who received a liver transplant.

The CDR3 is CAISESGRGEADTQYF. Written as DNA, the CDR3 is TGTGCCATCAGTGAGTCAGGAAGGGGCGAGGCAGATACGCAGTATTTT. The chain carries TRBV10-3 and TRBJ2-3, with a tentative D call TRBD1 (5 bases). CDR3 length: 16 residues. Per germline, CDR1 ENHRY and CDR2 SYGVKD. V shed 0 bases and J shed 4 bases, with 14 bases lying between them.

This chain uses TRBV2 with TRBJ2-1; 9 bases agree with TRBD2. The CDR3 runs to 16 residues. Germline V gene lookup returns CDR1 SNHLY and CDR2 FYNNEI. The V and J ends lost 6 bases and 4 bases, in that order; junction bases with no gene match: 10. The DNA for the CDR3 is TGTGCCAGCAGGGGCCCGGGACTAGCAAAGTACAATGAGCAGTTCTTC. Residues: CASRGPGLAKYNEQFF.

The CDR3 region has the DNA TGTGCCAGCAGTCAGGGGAACACTGAAGCTTTCTTT. This encodes CASSQGNTEAFF. The rearrangement links TRBV28 to TRBJ1-1, with D possibly TRBD1 on 5 matching bases. Germline V gene lookup returns CDR1 MDHEN and CDR2 SYDVKM. V lost 5 bases and J lost 1, with 5 bases in between. This CDR3 contains 12 residues.

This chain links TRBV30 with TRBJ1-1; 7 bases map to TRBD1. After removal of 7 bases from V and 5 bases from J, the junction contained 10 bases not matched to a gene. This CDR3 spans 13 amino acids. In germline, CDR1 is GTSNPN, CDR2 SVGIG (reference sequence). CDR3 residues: CASKTGSGTEAFF. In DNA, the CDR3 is TGTGCCTCCAAGACAGGGTCGGGAACTGAAGCTTTCTTT. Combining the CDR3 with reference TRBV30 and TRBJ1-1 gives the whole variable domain SQTIHQWPATLVQPVGSPLSLECTVEGTSNPNLYWYRQAAGRGLQLLFYSVGIGQISSEVPQNLSASRPQDRQFILSSKKLLLSDSGFYLCASKTGSGTEAFFGQGTRLTVV.

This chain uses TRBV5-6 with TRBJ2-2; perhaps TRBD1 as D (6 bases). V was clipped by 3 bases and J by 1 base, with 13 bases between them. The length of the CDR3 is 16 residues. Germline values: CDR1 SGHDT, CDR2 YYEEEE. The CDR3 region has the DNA TGTGCCAGCAGCTGGGGGCCGCACATGAACACCGGGGAGCTGTTTTTT. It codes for CASSWGPHMNTGELFF.

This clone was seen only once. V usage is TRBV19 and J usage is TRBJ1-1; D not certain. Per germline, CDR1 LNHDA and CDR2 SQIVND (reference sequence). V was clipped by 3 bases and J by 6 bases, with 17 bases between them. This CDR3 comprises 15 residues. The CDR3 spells CASSIFDRGTAEAFF. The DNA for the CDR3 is TGTGCCAGTAGTATTTTCGATCGAGGAACCGCTGAAGCTTTCTTT.

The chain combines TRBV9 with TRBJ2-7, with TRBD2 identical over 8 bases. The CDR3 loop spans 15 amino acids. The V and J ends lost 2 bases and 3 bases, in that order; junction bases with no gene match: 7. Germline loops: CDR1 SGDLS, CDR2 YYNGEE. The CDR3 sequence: CASSVGAGGLYEQYF. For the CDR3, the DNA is TGTGCCAGCAGCGTCGGGGCGGGGGGCCTCTACGAGCAGTACTTC.

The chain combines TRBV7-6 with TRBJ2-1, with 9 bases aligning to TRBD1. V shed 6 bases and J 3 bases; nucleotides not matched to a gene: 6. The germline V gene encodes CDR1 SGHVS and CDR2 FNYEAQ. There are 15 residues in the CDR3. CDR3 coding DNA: TGTGCCAGCAGTTCACAGGGGGCAGGCTACAATGAGCAGTTCTTC. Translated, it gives CASSSQGAGYNEQFF.